This T cell receptor (beta chain) was obtained from a study of early T cells in non-severe SARS-CoV-2 infection (dated by TCRdb to the early 2020s). For the study in its entirety: TCR sequencing used bulk RNA from unsorted whole blood, so alpha and beta chains could not be paired.

Here is what the overall study found, with its caveats: Matching against VDJdb was skewed toward anti-spike CD8 responses, likely underestimated virus-specific expansions, and missed private and CD4 specificities.

This clonotype was detected a few times. It lacks a known antigen. Per-nucleotide qualities are absent, and no much larger clonotype sits a single base away. Receptor libraries were prepared by 5' RACE. Sequenced using a NextSeq 500. To correct for sequencing error and PCR bias, the TCR library protocol tagged individual cDNA molecules with unique molecular identifiers. TCR alpha and beta chains were both sequenced, and the abundances of alpha and beta sequences in each sample were closely correlated with each other. As for how the authors treated the data: V gene, J gene and CDR3 annotation of TCR sequences was performed with Decombinator V4. Expanded TCRs were defined as changing significantly between any two time points under a Poisson model with p below 0.0001. TCR abundances were normalised to the total number of TCRs sequenced per sample and were expressed as counts per million. MAIT TCRs were defined by TRAV1-2 paired with TRAJ12, TRAJ20 or TRAJ33, and iNKT TCRs by TRAV10 paired with TRAJ18. VDJdb, accessed 1 November 2021, was searched for CMV, EBV and SARS-CoV-2 annotated TCRs, with TCRs annotated for multiple antigens excluded. TCRdb reprocessed the public reads (quality trimming at Q25 with fastp, clone calling with MiXCR) and kept in-frame beta chains. One record per CDR3 amino acid sequence lists the most common genes and DNA. None of the V and J calls come from the authors' own analysis; TCRdb made them. This sample comprises 95,000 to 120,000 distinct CDR3 sequences, roughly 12% of them detected only once. Jointly, the top ten make up less than 3.5% of the sample.

A case-control design nested within a healthcare worker cohort in London, UK, was used, with weekly nasopharyngeal swab PCR tests and blood sampling performed. Healthcare workers were recruited during the week of the UK lockdown, between 23 and 31 March 2020, and followed weekly for up to roughly 15 weeks. Sequences KGHSH (CDR1) and LQKENI (CDR2) are obtained from the germline V gene. Reading from cysteine to phenylalanine, the CDR3 counts 15 amino acids. Just the 45-base CDR3 DNA is kept, in frame starting at base 1. The V end loses 3 bases and the J end loses 3 bases, and a stretch of 12 bases separates them.

This receptor was obtained from an adult who was a healthcare worker with PCR-confirmed SARS-CoV-2 infection or an uninfected control (not recorded which). Input material: whole blood. The receptor chain draws on TRBV18 and TRBJ1-5, and TRBD1 may be the D gene, going by 6 matching bases. The CDR3 amino acid sequence is: CASSPLRGLNQPQHF. The nucleotide sequence is given as TGTGCCAGCTCACCCCTCCGGGGGCTCAATCAGCCCCAGCATTTT.